A selection of T cell receptor beta chains follows, all from one sample in a study of patients and donors after allogeneic stem cell transplantation. TCRdb itself ran the RT-PCR reads through MiXCR, one entry per CDR3 protein. The data contain some 880,000 distinct CDR3 sequences, more than 15% of them singletons. The sample was blood, either unsorted or a sorted T cell fraction (not recorded which). The source of these receptors is a human donor who was either an allogeneic HSCT recipient or a stem cell or donor lymphocyte infusion donor (not recorded which). It is not recorded whose cells these are; they may come from a transplant donor. Both conserved end residues are part of each CDR3. The D gene is left open where the match is weak. Some rows have no size entry. The others give once, few or many, or a class for an expanded clone.

abundance,j_gene,d_gene,v_gene,CDR3nt,CDR3aa
few,TRBJ2-2,.,TRBV27,TGTGCCAGCAGTTTCTCATCGACCGGGGAGCTGTTTTTT,CASSFSSTGELFF
few,TRBJ2-1,TRBD2,TRBV12-3/TRBV12-4,TGTGCCAGCAGTTTAGAAGACCTTAAGCGGGGCTTTTACAATGAGCAGTTCTTC,CASSLEDLKRGFYNEQFF
few,TRBJ1-6,.,TRBV6-1,TGTGCCAGCAGGGAACAGGGTACGTCGCCGGGTTCACCCCTCCACTTT,CASREQGTSPGSPLHF
.,TRBJ2-1,TRBD2,TRBV11-1,TGTGCCAGCAGCAGAATGAAGGTACTAGCGGGGGGAATATACAATGAGCAGTTCTTC,CASSRMKVLAGGIYNEQFF
.,TRBJ1-4,.,TRBV4-3,TGCGCCAGCAGTACCGGGGACCAAAGAACGGAAAAACTGTTTTTT,CASSTGDQRTEKLFF
.,TRBJ2-2,.,TRBV25-1,TGTGCCAGCAGGGGGGCCACGAACACCGGGGAGCTGTTTTTT,CASRGATNTGELFF
.,TRBJ2-2,TRBD2,TRBV30,TGTGCCTGGAGTAAGCCCAGGGGACTAGCGAGCGCGAACACCGGGGAGCTGTTTTTT,CAWSKPRGLASANTGELFF
.,TRBJ1-4,TRBD1,TRBV5-6,TGTGCCAGCAGCTTGGTTTCCCGGACAGGGAATGAAAAACTGTTTTTT,CASSLVSRTGNEKLFF
.,TRBJ2-7,.,TRBV10-3,TGTGCCATCAGTAACGTGGGGGGCTTTGACGAGCAGTACTTC,CAISNVGGFDEQYF
.,TRBJ2-1,.,TRBV7-9,TGTGCCAGCAGGCCGGGGACTTCAAGCTATGAGCAGTTCTTC,CASRPGTSSYEQFF
few,TRBJ1-1,TRBD1,TRBV3-1,TGTGCCAGCGCGGGACAGGGTAGTAGGAACACTGAAGCTTTCTTT,CASAGQGSRNTEAFF
.,TRBJ2-1,TRBD1,TRBV3-1,TGTGCCAGCAGCCAAGAACAGGGGCTTGAGCAGTTCTTC,CASSQEQGLEQFF
.,TRBJ2-1,.,TRBV30,TGTGCCTGGAGTTCCCTCAGAGGAACTGGTGAGCAGTTCTTC,CAWSSLRGTGEQFF
.,TRBJ1-5,.,TRBV15,TGTGCCACCAGCAGAGATCGTGGGGGTTACAATCAGCCCCAGCATTTT,CATSRDRGGYNQPQHF
many,TRBJ2-1,.,TRBV9,TGTGCCAGCAGCCCCCACCAGGGGACCTCGATCTCCTACAATGAGCAGTTCTTC,CASSPHQGTSISYNEQFF
few,TRBJ2-3,.,TRBV7-9,TGTGCCAGCAGCTTTTCGGACATCGGCACAGATACGCAGTATTTT,CASSFSDIGTDTQYF
few,TRBJ2-7,.,TRBV20-1,TGCAGTGCTGGATTAGTAGTAAGGGGGTACGAGCAGTACTTC,CSAGLVVRGYEQYF
.,TRBJ2-3,TRBD2,TRBV29-1,TGCAGCGAGGAAGCGGGAGGGCCCGATACGCAGTATTTT,CSEEAGGPDTQYF
.,TRBJ1-2,.,TRBV6-5,TGTGCCAGCAGTTTTCAACAGGGAGGGAACTATGGCTACACCTTC,CASSFQQGGNYGYTF
few,TRBJ2-1,.,TRBV12-5,TGTGCTAGTGGTTTGGGGGCTGAGCAGTTCTTC,CASGLGAEQFF
few,TRBJ1-1,.,TRBV9,TGTGCCAGCAGCGTAGTAGGGAACTTGAACACTGAAGCTTTCTTT,CASSVVGNLNTEAFF
few,TRBJ2-7,.,TRBV4-2,TGTGCCAGCAGCCAGAACCTCGGAGCCTTCGAGCAGTACTTC,CASSQNLGAFEQYF
.,TRBJ2-1,.,TRBV2,TGTGCCAGCCTGGGGGCCCCTCTCAATGAGCAGTTCTTC,CASLGAPLNEQFF
once,TRBJ2-3,TRBD1,TRBV6-2/TRBV6-3,TGTGCCAGCAGTTACCGCCGGACAGGTACTTTCTCTAGCACAGATACGCAGTATTTT,CASSYRRTGTFSSTDTQYF
few,TRBJ1-1,.,TRBV6-6,TGTGCCAGCACCCACAGGGAAGCTTTCTTT,CASTHREAFF
.,TRBJ2-7,TRBD1,TRBV11-2,TGTGCCAGCAGCTTAACTCAGGGACAGGGAGCTCCCTACGAGCAGTACTTC,CASSLTQGQGAPYEQYF
.,TRBJ2-1,.,TRBV20-1,TGCAGTGCTATCAACAGGGAATCCTACAATGAGCAGTTCTTC,CSAINRESYNEQFF
.,TRBJ1-5,TRBD1,TRBV15,TGTGCCACTCAGGGGGGTGATCAGCCCCAGCATTTT,CATQGGDQPQHF
few,TRBJ1-1,TRBD1,TRBV9,TGTGCCAGCAGCGGCCGACAGGGGCCGAACACTGAAGCTTTCTTT,CASSGRQGPNTEAFF
.,TRBJ1-2,TRBD1,TRBV4-3,TGCGCCAGCAGCCAAGATAGGGACAGGGACGGCTACACCTTC,CASSQDRDRDGYTF
.,TRBJ1-6,.,TRBV20-1,TGCAGTGCTAAGAGCATCTATAATTCACCCCTCCACTTT,CSAKSIYNSPLHF
many,TRBJ1-1,TRBD1,TRBV12-3/TRBV12-4,TGTGCCAGCAGTCCAGAGGGACAGGGCACTGAAGCTTTCTTT,CASSPEGQGTEAFF
.,TRBJ1-6,.,TRBV12-3/TRBV12-4,TGTGCCAGCAGTTTAGGGCTGGGGAATTCACCCCTCCACTTT,CASSLGLGNSPLHF
.,TRBJ2-7,.,TRBV29-1,TGCAGCGTTGGGGCAGGGCGGACCTACGAGCAGTACTTC,CSVGAGRTYEQYF
few,TRBJ1-2,.,TRBV27,TGTGCCAGCACTTGCGGGGGGCAAATAATACCCTATGGCTACACCTTC,CASTCGGQIIPYGYTF
.,TRBJ2-7,.,TRBV29-1,TGCAGCGTGTGGGGCCTTGGGGGGGCCGACGAGCAGTACTTC,CSVWGLGGADEQYF
.,TRBJ1-5,.,TRBV28,TGTGCCAGCAGTGAAACGGGACTGAGCAATCAGCCCCAGCATTTT,CASSETGLSNQPQHF
few,TRBJ2-1,.,TRBV12-3/TRBV12-4,TGTGCCAGCACCGGGGTGCGGTCCTACAATGAGCAGTTCTTC,CASTGVRSYNEQFF
few,TRBJ2-1,.,TRBV18,TGTGCCAGCTCACCCCGACAGGACATAGAGCAGTTCTTC,CASSPRQDIEQFF
few,TRBJ2-2,TRBD1,TRBV5-1,TGCGCCAGCAGCCGTGGGACAGGGGTACCCGGGGAGCTGTTTTTT,CASSRGTGVPGELFF
few,TRBJ1-5,.,TRBV14,TGTGCCAGCAGCCAAGATGGGGGGCCCCAGCATTTT,CASSQDGGPQHF